The 8 T cell receptor beta chains in this list originate from one sample, sequenced in a study of blood T cells in healthy people across ages. Through a sample-barcoded 5' primer and a J-beta primer mix, a second PCR was run for roughly 6 to 11 cycles. TCRdb passed the 5' RACE reads through MiXCR, listing each CDR3 protein once. The sample records fewer than 1.5 million distinct CDR3 sequences, approximately 38% being singletons. The sequenced sample was blood. Receptors were obtained from a woman aged 18-29 years in good health.

The gene calls are TRBV12-3 or TRBV12-4 and TRBJ1-2; D may be TRBD1 (5 bases). The CDR3 extends over 14 amino acids. Deletions cut 6 bases from V and 8 bases from J, with 19 bases between. Written as DNA, the CDR3 is TGTGCCAGCAGGCCTCAGGGAGGGGCTATGGGCTACACCTTC. This translates into CASRPQGGAMGYTF.

The chain links TRBV6-6 to TRBJ2-7; no clear D gene. CDR1 is MNHNY and CDR2 is SVGAGI in the germline V gene (reference sequence). The CDR3 length is 14 residues. V lost 8 bases and J 3 bases, leaving 17 bases between the germline ends. The CDR3 is CASGPRTDVYEQYF. Written as DNA, the CDR3 is TGTGCCAGCGGTCCACGGACGGACGTCTACGAGCAGTACTTC.

The chain employs TRBV4-2 and TRBJ1-4, with 9 bases matching TRBD1. J gave up 15 bases and V 1 base, and 12 bases lay outside the gene matches. Germline V lookup: CDR1 LGHNA, CDR2 YNFKEQ. This CDR3 is built from 15 residues. CDR3 nucleotide sequence: TGTGCCAGCAGCCAAGTCGGGACAGGGAGGCAAGGGTTGTTTTTT. It translates to CASSQVGTGRQGLFF.

This clonotype was seen repeatedly, ten times or more. The gene calls are TRBV5-1 and TRBJ2-1; 9 positions match TRBD2. The germline CDR1 and CDR2 sequences are SGHRS and YFSETQ. The trim removed 4 bases at V and 10 bases at J, leaving 12 bases unmatched. This CDR3 comprises 15 residues. The CDR3 loop reads CASSTYSGGSEEQFF. The CDR3 nucleotides are TGCGCCAGCAGCACATATAGCGGGGGTAGTGAAGAGCAGTTCTTC.

This clonotype was counted at least ten times. The chain links TRBV29-1 to TRBJ2-5; 11 bases are shared with TRBD1. Losses at the gene ends were 0 bases for V and 1 base for J; bases not matched to a gene: 10. Germline loops: CDR1 SQVTM, CDR2 ANQGSEA. This CDR3 spans 18 amino acids. The chain's CDR3 is CSVEDRTGGLFVQETQYF. Here the CDR3 DNA reads TGCAGCGTTGAAGATAGGACAGGGGGCCTATTCGTCCAAGAGACCCAGTACTTC.

The rearrangement links TRBV5-6 to TRBJ2-3; TRBD2 agrees at 10 bases. Germline CDR1 and CDR2: SGHDT and YYEEEE. V shed 2 bases and J 6 bases; nucleotides not matched to a gene: 9. The CDR3 extends over 16 amino acids. In DNA, the CDR3 is TGTGCCAGCAGCTTTCGGAAAAGCGGGGGGGCCGATACGCAGTATTTT. This encodes CASSFRKSGGADTQYF.

V and J are TRBV28 and TRBJ1-5, with D uncertain. The V gene's germline CDR1 is MDHEN and CDR2 SYDVKM. The CDR3 length is 13 residues. Trimming removed 4 bases at V and 3 bases at J, with 7 bases between. CDR3 loop: CASSSPANQPQHF. In DNA, the CDR3 is TGTGCCAGCAGTTCCCCGGCCAATCAGCCCCAGCATTTT.

V gene TRBV4-1 combines with J gene TRBJ1-5; unclear D gene. Germline lookup yields CDR1 MGHRA and CDR2 YSYEKL. Trimming removed 3 bases from V and 0 bases from J, with 12 bases in between. This CDR3 region has 16 residues. The CDR3 DNA reads as TGCGCCAGCAGCCACGCCGACGGGAATAGCAATCAGCCCCAGCATTTT. This gives the protein CASSHADGNSNQPQHF.